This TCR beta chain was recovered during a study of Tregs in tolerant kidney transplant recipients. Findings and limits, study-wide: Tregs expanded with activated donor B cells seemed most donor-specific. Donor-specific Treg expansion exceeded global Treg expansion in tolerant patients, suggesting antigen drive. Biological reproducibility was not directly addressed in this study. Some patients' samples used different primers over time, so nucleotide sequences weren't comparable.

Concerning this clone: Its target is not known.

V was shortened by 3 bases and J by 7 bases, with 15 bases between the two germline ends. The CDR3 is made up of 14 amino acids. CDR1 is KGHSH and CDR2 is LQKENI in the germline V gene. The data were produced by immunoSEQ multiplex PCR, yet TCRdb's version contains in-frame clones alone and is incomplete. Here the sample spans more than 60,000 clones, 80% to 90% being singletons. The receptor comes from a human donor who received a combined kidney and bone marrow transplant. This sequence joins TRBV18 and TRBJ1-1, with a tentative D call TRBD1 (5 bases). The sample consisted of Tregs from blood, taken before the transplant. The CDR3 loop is CASSPARGHDEAFF. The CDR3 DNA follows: TGTGCCAGCTCACCGGCAAGGGGCCACGATGAAGCTTTCTTT.